The T cell receptor beta chain under discussion was sequenced for a study of PD-1 blockade in classical Hodgkin lymphoma. The study, taken as a whole, reports: There remain no defined causes for the repertoire differences, which possibly reflect disease activity or prior therapy. Complete responders' baseline diversity resembled that of newly diagnosed patients.

A word on this clone: Its antigen is still unknown.

Each patient's relapse followed autologous stem cell transplantation, and brentuximab vedotin exposure varied. This table comes from immunoSEQ multiplex PCR, and its TCRdb copy is limited to in-frame clones, with some not included. The sample records fewer than 90,000 clones, approximately 94% being singletons. With 3 bases removed from V and 0 bases from J, the gap between germline ends came to 12 bases. Germline lookup yields CDR1 MDHEN and CDR2 SYDVKM. The CDR3 spans 16 residues. The chain employs TRBV28 and TRBJ1-5; D possibly corresponds to TRBD1 (5 bases). The TCR comes from a human donor with classical Hodgkin lymphoma. Sequenced material: peripheral blood mononuclear cells (PBMCs), taken at baseline. CDR3 amino acids: CASSLETGLSNQPQHF. As DNA, the CDR3 is TGTGCCAGCAGTTTGGAAACAGGACTTAGCAATCAGCCCCAGCATTTT.